This is a list of T cell receptor beta chains from one sample in a study of blood T cell repertoires in COVID-19. Clones were sequenced by immunoSEQ multiplex PCR, and TCRdb holds only the in-frame ones, with some missing. Of 300,000 to 500,000 clones in the sample, 70% to 90% were seen once. The sequenced sample was PBMCs or T cells enriched from blood (not recorded which). The receptors derive from a woman between 25 and 40 years old with acute COVID-19. CDR3s include the opening cysteine and the closing phenylalanine or tryptophan. The D gene is left open where the match is weak. Some rows mark clone size as missing; the rest say once, few, many or name a class of expanded clone.

NA	TRBV7-8	TRBD2	TRBJ2-2	TGTGCCAGCAGCCGAGGGACTAGCGGAACCGGGGAGCTGTTTTTT	CASSRGTSGTGELFF
NA	TRBV5-1	NA	TRBJ2-7	TGCGCCAGCAGCTGGAGCGGGCAGAGCTACGAGCAGTACTTC	CASSWSGQSYEQYF
NA	TRBV5-1	TRBD2	TRBJ2-3	TGCGCCAGCAGCTTCCCGGCTAGCGGGGACACAGATACGCAGTATTTT	CASSFPASGDTDTQYF
NA	TRBV5-1	TRBD1	TRBJ1-2	TGCGCCAGCAGCCTACCCCCGGGACAGTACACCTTC	CASSLPPGQYTF
NA	TRBV3-1/TRBV3-2	NA	TRBJ2-1	TGTGCCAGCAGCGTCGACAATGAGCAGTTCTTC	CASSVDNEQFF
NA	TRBV27	NA	TRBJ1-3	TGTGCCAGCAGTTTAAACAGGGTGGGAAACACCATATATTTT	CASSLNRVGNTIYF
NA	TRBV6-2/TRBV6-3	NA	TRBJ1-2	TGTGCCAGCAGTCCGGTGCTAGACGGCTATGGCTACACCTTC	CASSPVLDGYGYTF
NA	TRBV5-4	TRBD2	TRBJ2-3	TGTGCCAGCAGCTCGTCGGTCGAGCGGGGGTGGGGAGATACGCAGTATTTT	CASSSSVERGWGDTQYF
NA	TRBV5-1	NA	TRBJ2-3	TGCGCCAGCAGCCCGCAGGGAAGGGGCACAGATACGCAGTATTTT	CASSPQGRGTDTQYF
NA	TRBV2	TRBD1	TRBJ1-2	TGTGCCAGCAGCCGACAGGGAAGTATCTATGGCTACACCTTC	CASSRQGSIYGYTF
NA	TRBV5-8	NA	TRBJ1-1	TGTGCCAGCCCCGAGGGATTCGGGAACACTGAAGCTTTCTTT	CASPEGFGNTEAFF
once	TRBV7-9	NA	TRBJ1-2	TGTGCCATAGGAGATGGTGGCTACACCTTC	CAIGDGGYTF
NA	TRBV18	NA	TRBJ1-2	TGTGCCAGCTCATCACTTCCTCAACCGGGACAAAACTATGGCTACACCTTC	CASSSLPQPGQNYGYTF
NA	TRBV5-1	NA	TRBJ2-7	TGCGCCAGCAGCTACCACCCAGCGGTCTCCTACGAGCAGTACTTC	CASSYHPAVSYEQYF
NA	TRBV7-9	NA	TRBJ2-7	TGTGCCAGCAGCTCAGACAGGACATACTACGAGCAGTACTTC	CASSSDRTYYEQYF
NA	TRBV29-1	NA	TRBJ1-1	TGCAGCGTTACAGGGTCCACTGAAGCTTTCTTT	CSVTGSTEAFF
NA	TRBV7-9	TRBD2	TRBJ2-1	TGTGCCAGCAGCAGGACTAGCGGGGGGCCGACAAGCTCCTACAATGAGCAGTTCTTC	CASSRTSGGPTSSYNEQFF
once	TRBV24-1	TRBD2	TRBJ2-2	TGTGCCACCAGTGATCCACTCGGGGGGGAATACACCGGGGAGCTGTTTTTT	CATSDPLGGEYTGELFF
NA	TRBV19	TRBD1	TRBJ2-1	TGTGCCAGTAGTATATGGGATGACGACAGGGGGTATATGAATGAGCAGTTCTTC	CASSIWDDDRGYMNEQFF
NA	TRBV7-3	NA	TRBJ2-1	TGTGCCAGCAGCTTAAGGGGGGAGCTTTGGAATGAGCAGTTCTTC	CASSLRGELWNEQFF
NA	TRBV18	TRBD2	TRBJ2-7	TGTGCCAGCTCACCACTCTGGACTAGGGACTACGAGCAGTACTTC	CASSPLWTRDYEQYF
NA	TRBV3-1/TRBV3-2	NA	TRBJ1-2	TGTGCCAGCAGCCCAAACGACGGATTCAGGGGCGGCTACACCTTC	CASSPNDGFRGGYTF
once	TRBV12-3/TRBV12-4	NA	TRBJ1-4	TGTGCCAGCACCTTGGGGCATAATGAAAAACTGTTTTTT	CASTLGHNEKLFF
NA	TRBV3-1/TRBV3-2	NA	TRBJ1-5	TGTGCCAGCAGCCAAGACACCATCGGGGATAAGCCCCAGCATTTT	CASSQDTIGDKPQHF
NA	TRBV2	NA	TRBJ2-3	TGTGCCAGCAGTGACCAGGGCGCTGCCACAGATACGCAGTATTTT	CASSDQGAATDTQYF
NA	TRBV7-2	TRBD2	TRBJ2-3	TGTGCCAGCAGCAGACTAGCGGGGGGTAGCACAGATACGCAGTATTTT	CASSRLAGGSTDTQYF
NA	TRBV10-2	NA	TRBJ2-7	TGCGCCAGCAGTGATCTTCTCTCCTACGAGCAGTACTTC	CASSDLLSYEQYF
NA	TRBV25-1	NA	TRBJ2-7	TGTGCCAGCAGTGAATCCAGCACCGGGACACCCCGACGCTACGAGCAGTACTTC	CASSESSTGTPRRYEQYF
NA	TRBV6-1	TRBD2	TRBJ2-2	TGTGCCAGCAGTGAAGCCGGGACTAGCCCCACCGGGGAGCTGTTTTTT	CASSEAGTSPTGELFF
NA	TRBV19	TRBD1	TRBJ1-2	TGTGCCAGTAGTATAGGAACAGGGGGGACTATGGAGAGCTACACCTTC	CASSIGTGGTMESYTF
NA	TRBV5-1	TRBD2	TRBJ2-5	TGCGCCAGCAGCTTGGCTCCTAGCGGGCCAGACCAAGAGACCCAGTACTTC	CASSLAPSGPDQETQYF
NA	TRBV5-1	NA	TRBJ1-5	TGCGCCAGCAGCAGAGACAGGTCCGGAGGGCCCCAGCATTTT	CASSRDRSGGPQHF
NA	TRBV10-2	NA	TRBJ2-3	TGCGCCAGCAGTGCGGAGCGACAGCTCACAGATACGCAGTATTTT	CASSAERQLTDTQYF
NA	TRBV9	NA	TRBJ2-5	TGTGCCAGCAGCGTAGATTGGGCACAAGAGACCCAGTACTTC	CASSVDWAQETQYF
once	TRBV7-2	NA	TRBJ1-2	TGTGCCAGCAGCTTGGGGGGGAGTGGCTATGGCTACACCTTC	CASSLGGSGYGYTF
NA	TRBV6-4	TRBD1	TRBJ2-3	TGTGCCAGCAGTGATTTGTCTCTGGCCCGGGACAGAAGCACAGATACGCAGTATTTT	CASSDLSLARDRSTDTQYF
NA	TRBV2	NA	TRBJ1-2	TGTGCCAGCAGTGATCGGCCCACAGGAAACTATGGCTACACCTTC	CASSDRPTGNYGYTF
once	TRBV27	NA	TRBJ2-7	TGTGCCAGCAGTTCGCATGGAGGTTCCTACGAGCAGTACTTC	CASSSHGGSYEQYF
NA	TRBV7-8	NA	TRBJ2-3	TGTGCCAGCAGCTGGGGCGGGGGCACAGATACGCAGTATTTT	CASSWGGGTDTQYF
NA	TRBV7-3	NA	TRBJ2-2	TGTGCCAGCAGCTTAACGGGGCCTGGGGAGCTGTTTTTT	CASSLTGPGELFF
once	TRBV3-1/TRBV3-2	TRBD1	TRBJ1-6	TGTGCCAGCAGCCTCGTCCCGGGACAGGGTTCACCCCTCCACTTT	CASSLVPGQGSPLHF
NA	TRBV6-6	TRBD1	TRBJ2-3	TGTGCCAGCAGCGGGACAGCTACTCCAGATACGCAGTATTTT	CASSGTATPDTQYF
NA	TRBV29-1	NA	TRBJ1-4	TGCAGCGTTGAGGGTTACGGAACAGATAATGAAAAACTGTTTTTT	CSVEGYGTDNEKLFF
NA	TRBV6-5	NA	TRBJ1-2	TGTGCCAGCAGCGAGACATACCGGGACTACTATGGCTACACCTTC	CASSETYRDYYGYTF
NA	TRBV7-6	NA	TRBJ1-6	TGTGCCAGCAGCTTTTCGCTCCACACCGCTAATTCACCCCTCCACTTT	CASSFSLHTANSPLHF
few	TRBV2	TRBD2	TRBJ2-7	TGTGCCAGCAGTTCTAGCGGGCGCTCCTACGAGCAGTACTTC	CASSSSGRSYEQYF
NA	TRBV12-3/TRBV12-4	NA	TRBJ1-1	TGTGCCAGCAGTTTACAGGTTCCGCTCGGAGCTTTCTTT	CASSLQVPLGAFF
NA	TRBV9	NA	TRBJ1-3	TGTGCCAGCAGCGTAAGACAGGACGGCTCTGGAAACACCATATATTTT	CASSVRQDGSGNTIYF
NA	TRBV6-2/TRBV6-3	TRBD2	TRBJ2-7	TGTGCCAGCAGCTCCTTTAGCGGGGGGGGATACGAGCAGTACTTC	CASSSFSGGGYEQYF
NA	TRBV5-1	NA	TRBJ1-1	TGCGCCAGCAGCCCCACAGGGAGGAACACTGAAGCTTTCTTT	CASSPTGRNTEAFF